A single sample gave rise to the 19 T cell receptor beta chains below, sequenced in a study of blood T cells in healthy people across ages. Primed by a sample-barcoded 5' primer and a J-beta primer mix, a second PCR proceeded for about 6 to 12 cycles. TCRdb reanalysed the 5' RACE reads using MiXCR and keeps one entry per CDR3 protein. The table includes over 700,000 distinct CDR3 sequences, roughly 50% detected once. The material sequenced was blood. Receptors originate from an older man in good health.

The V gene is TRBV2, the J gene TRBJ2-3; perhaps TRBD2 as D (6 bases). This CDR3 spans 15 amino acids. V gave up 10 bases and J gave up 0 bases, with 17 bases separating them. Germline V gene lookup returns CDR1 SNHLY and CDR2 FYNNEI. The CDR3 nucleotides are TGTGCCATCCTAGGAGGGGCATCTAGCACAGATACGCAGTATTTT. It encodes CAILGGASSTDTQYF.

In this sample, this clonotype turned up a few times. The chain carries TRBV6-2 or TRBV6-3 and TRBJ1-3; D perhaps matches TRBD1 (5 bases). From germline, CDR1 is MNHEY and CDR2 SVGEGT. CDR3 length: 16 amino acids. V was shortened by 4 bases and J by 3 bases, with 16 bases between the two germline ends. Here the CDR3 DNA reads TGTGCCAGCAGTTCCGGGACGGATCTCGATGGAAACACCATATATTTT. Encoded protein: CASSSGTDLDGNTIYF.

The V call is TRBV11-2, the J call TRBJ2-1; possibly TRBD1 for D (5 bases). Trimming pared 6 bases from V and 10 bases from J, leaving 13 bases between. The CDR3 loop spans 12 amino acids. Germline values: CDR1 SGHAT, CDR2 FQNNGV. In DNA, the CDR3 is TGTGCCAGCAGGAGAGACAGCATGGAGCAGTTCTTC. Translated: CASRRDSMEQFF.

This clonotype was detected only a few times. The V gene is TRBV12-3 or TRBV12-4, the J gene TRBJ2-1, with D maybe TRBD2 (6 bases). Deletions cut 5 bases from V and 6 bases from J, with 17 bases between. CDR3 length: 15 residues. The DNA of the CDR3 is TGTGCCAGCAGTCCCCTCGGGGGAGTATCCAATGAGCAGTTCTTC. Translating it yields CASSPLGGVSNEQFF.

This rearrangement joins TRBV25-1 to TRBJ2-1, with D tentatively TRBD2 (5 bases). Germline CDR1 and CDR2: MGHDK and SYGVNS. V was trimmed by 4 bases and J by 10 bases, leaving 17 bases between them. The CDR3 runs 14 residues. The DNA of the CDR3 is TGTGCCAGCAGTGGCGCGGGTCTCACCTGGGAGCAGTTCTTC. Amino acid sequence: CASSGAGLTWEQFF. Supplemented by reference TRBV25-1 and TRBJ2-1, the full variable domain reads EADIYQTPRYLVIGTGKKITLECSQTMGHDKMYWYQQDPGMELHLIHYSYGVNSTEKGDLSSESTVSRIRTEHFPLTLESARPSHTSQYLCASSGAGLTWEQFFGPGTRLTVL.

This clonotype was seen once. The CDR3 nucleotides read TGCGCCAGCAGCTCGGACCCAGGGGGCAACACTGAAGCTTTCTTT. Its translation is CASSSDPGGNTEAFF. J is TRBJ1-1 and V is TRBV5-1; 8 nucleotides line up with TRBD1. The germline V gene encodes CDR1 SGHRS and CDR2 YFSETQ. Trimming removed 3 bases from V and 2 bases from J; junction bases left unmatched: 6. CDR3 length equals 15 residues.

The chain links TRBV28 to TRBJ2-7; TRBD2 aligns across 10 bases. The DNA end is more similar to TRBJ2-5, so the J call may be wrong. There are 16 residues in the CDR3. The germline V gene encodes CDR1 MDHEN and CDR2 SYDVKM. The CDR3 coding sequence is TGTGCCAGCAGTTCACTCGGACTAGCGGCTCAAGAGACCCAGTACTTC. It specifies CASSSLGLAAQETQYF.

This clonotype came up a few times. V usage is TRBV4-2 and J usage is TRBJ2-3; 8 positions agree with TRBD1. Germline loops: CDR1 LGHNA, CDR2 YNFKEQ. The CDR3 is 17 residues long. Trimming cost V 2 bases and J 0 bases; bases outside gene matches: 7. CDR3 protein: CASSQWQGAVSTDTQYF. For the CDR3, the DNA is TGTGCCAGCAGCCAATGGCAGGGGGCCGTAAGCACAGATACGCAGTATTTT.

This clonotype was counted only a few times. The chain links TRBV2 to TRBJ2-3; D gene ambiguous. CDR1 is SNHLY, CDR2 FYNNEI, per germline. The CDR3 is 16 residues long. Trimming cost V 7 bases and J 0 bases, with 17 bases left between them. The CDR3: CASNYPADGSTDTQYF. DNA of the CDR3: TGTGCCAGCAACTACCCCGCGGACGGTAGCACAGATACGCAGTATTTT. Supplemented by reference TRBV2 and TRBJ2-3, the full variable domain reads EPEVTQTPSHQVTQMGQEVILRCVPISNHLYFYWYRQILGQKVEFLVSFYNNEISEKSEIFDDQFSVERPDGSNFTLKIRSTKLEDSAMYFCASNYPADGSTDTQYFGPGTRLTVL.

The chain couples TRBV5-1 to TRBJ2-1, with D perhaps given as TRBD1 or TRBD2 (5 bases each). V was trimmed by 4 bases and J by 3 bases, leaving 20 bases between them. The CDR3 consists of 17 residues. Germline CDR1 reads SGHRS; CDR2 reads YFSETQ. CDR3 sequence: CASSPWHYGAGYNEQFF. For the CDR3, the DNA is TGCGCCAGCAGCCCTTGGCACTACGGGGCCGGCTACAATGAGCAGTTCTTC.

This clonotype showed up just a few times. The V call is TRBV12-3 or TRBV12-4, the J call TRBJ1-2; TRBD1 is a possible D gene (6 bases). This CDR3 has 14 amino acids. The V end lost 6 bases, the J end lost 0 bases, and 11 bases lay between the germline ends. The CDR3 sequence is CASRQGVTNYGYTF. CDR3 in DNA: TGTGCCAGCAGACAGGGTGTAACTAACTATGGCTACACCTTC.

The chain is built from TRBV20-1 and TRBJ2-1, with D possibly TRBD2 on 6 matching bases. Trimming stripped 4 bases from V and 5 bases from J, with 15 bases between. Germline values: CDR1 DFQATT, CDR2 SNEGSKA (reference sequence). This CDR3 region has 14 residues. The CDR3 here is CSAKSGTQNNEQFF. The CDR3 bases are TGCAGTGCTAAGTCCGGGACTCAGAACAATGAGCAGTTCTTC.

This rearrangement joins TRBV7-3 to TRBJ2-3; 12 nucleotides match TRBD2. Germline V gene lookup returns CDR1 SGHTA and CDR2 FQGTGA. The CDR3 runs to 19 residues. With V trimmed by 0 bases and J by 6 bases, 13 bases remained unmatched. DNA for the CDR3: TGTGCCAGCAGCTTAACGGGGAACCGACTAGCGGGAGCCTCGGATACGCAGTATTTT. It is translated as CASSLTGNRLAGASDTQYF.

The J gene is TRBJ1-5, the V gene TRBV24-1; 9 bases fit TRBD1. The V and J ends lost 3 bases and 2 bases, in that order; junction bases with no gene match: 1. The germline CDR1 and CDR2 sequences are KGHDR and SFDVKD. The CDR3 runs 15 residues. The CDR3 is CATSDRTGGNQPQHF. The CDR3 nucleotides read TGTGCCACCAGTGATCGGACAGGGGGCAATCAGCCCCAGCATTTT.

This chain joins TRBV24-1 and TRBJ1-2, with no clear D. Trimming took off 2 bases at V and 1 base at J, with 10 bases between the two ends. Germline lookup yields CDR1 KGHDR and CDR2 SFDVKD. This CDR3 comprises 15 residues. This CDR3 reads CATSDSAAINYGYTF. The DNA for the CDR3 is TGTGCCACCAGTGATTCCGCCGCCATTAACTATGGCTACACCTTC.

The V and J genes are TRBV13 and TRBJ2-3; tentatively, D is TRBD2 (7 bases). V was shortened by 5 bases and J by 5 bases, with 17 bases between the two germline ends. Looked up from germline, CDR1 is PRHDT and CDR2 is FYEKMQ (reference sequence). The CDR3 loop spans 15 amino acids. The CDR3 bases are TGTGCCAGCAGCCCCCTGGCTAGGGGGGGAGATACGCAGTATTTT. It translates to CASSPLARGGDTQYF.

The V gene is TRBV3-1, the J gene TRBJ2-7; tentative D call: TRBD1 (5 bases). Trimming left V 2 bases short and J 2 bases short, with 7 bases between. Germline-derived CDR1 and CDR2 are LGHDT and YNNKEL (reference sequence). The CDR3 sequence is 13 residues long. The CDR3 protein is CASSQRGTYEQYF. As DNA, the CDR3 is TGTGCCAGCAGCCAAAGGGGAACCTACGAGCAGTACTTC.

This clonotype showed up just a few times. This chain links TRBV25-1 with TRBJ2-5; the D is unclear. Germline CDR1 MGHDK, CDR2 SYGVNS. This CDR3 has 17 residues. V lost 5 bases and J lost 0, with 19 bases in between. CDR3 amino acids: CASSPPRVVTNQETQYF. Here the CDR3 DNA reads TGTGCCAGCAGTCCTCCTCGGGTGGTGACGAACCAAGAGACCCAGTACTTC. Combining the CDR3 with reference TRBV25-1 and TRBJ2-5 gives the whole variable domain EADIYQTPRYLVIGTGKKITLECSQTMGHDKMYWYQQDPGMELHLIHYSYGVNSTEKGDLSSESTVSRIRTEHFPLTLESARPSHTSQYLCASSPPRVVTNQETQYFGPGTRLLVL.

The CDR3 here is CASSELLPSSYNEQFF. CDR3 bases: TGTGCCAGCAGTGAGTTACTGCCAAGCTCCTACAATGAGCAGTTCTTC. The gene calls are TRBV2 and TRBJ2-1; D is unresolved. The CDR3 is made up of 16 amino acids. V was cut by 3 bases and J by 0 bases, with 12 bases left in between. Germline-derived CDR1 and CDR2 are SNHLY and FYNNEI.